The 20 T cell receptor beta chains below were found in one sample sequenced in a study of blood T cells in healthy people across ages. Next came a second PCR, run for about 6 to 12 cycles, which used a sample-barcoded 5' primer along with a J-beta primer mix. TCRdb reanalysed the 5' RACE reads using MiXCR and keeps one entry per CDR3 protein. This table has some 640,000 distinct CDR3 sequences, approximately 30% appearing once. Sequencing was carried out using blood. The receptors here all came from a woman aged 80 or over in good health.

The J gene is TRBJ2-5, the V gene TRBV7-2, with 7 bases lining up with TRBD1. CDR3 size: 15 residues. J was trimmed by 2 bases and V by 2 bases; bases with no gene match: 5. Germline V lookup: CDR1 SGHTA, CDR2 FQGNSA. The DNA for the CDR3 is TGTGCCAGCAGCTTAATTCCAGGGGGTCAAGAGACCCAGTACTTC. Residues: CASSLIPGGQETQYF. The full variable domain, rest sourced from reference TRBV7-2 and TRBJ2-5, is GAGVSQSPSNKVTEKGKDVELRCDPISGHTALYWYRQSLGQGLEFLIYFQGNSAPDKSGLPSDRFSAERTGGSVSTLTIQRTQQEDSAVYLCASSLIPGGQETQYFGPGTRLLVL.

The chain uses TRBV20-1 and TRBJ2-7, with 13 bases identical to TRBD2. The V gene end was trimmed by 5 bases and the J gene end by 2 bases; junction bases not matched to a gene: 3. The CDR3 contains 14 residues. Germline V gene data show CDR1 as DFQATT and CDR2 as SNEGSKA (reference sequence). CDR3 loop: CSAQTSGRPYEQYF. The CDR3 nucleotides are TGCAGTGCTCAGACTAGCGGGAGGCCCTACGAGCAGTACTTC.

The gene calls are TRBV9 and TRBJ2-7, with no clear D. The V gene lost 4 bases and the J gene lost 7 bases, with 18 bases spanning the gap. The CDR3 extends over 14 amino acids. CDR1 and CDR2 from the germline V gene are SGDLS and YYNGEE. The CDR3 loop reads CASSSHAPGHEQYF. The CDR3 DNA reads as TGTGCCAGCAGCTCCCACGCCCCAGGCCATGAGCAGTACTTC.

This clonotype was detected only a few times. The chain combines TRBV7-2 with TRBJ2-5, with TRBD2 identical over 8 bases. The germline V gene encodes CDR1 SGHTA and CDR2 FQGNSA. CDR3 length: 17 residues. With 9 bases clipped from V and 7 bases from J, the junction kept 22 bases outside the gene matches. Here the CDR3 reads CASNLSPRGGQGGTQYF. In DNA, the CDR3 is TGTGCCAGTAACTTATCCCCACGCGGGGGGCAAGGGGGGACCCAGTACTTC.

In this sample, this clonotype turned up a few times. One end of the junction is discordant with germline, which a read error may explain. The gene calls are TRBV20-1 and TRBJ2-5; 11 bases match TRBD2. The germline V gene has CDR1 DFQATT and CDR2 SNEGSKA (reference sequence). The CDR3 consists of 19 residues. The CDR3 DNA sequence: TGCGGTGCTAGAGATGTCTTTAGCGGGGGGGCCCCAAGGGGAGAGACCCAGTACTTC. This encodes CGARDVFSGGAPRGETQYF.

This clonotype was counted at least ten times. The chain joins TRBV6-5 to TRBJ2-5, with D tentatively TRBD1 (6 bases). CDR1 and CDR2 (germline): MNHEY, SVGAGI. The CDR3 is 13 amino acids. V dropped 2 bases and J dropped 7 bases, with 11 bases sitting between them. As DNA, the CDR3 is TGTGCCAGCAGTTACCCGATAGGGGGGACCCAGTACTTC. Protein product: CASSYPIGGTQYF.

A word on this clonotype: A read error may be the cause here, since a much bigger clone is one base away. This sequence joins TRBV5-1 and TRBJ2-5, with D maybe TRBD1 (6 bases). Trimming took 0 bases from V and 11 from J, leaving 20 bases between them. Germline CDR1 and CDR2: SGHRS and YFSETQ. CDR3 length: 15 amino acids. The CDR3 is CASSLERQGYNEQYF. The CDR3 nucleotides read TGCGCCAGCAGCTTGGAGAGGCAGGGGTACAATGAGCAGTACTTC.

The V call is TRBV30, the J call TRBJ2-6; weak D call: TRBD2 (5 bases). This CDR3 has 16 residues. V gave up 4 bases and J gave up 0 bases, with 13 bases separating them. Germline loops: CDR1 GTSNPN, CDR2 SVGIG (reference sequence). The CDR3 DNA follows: TGTGCCTGGACTCAAGGAGGCGGCTCTGGGGCCAACGTCCTGACTTTC. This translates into CAWTQGGGSGANVLTF.

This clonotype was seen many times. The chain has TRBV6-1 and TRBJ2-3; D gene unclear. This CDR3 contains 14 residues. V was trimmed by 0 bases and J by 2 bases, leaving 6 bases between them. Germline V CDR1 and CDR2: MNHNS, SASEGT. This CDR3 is CASSEAFVTDTQYF. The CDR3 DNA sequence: TGTGCCAGCAGTGAAGCATTCGTCACAGATACGCAGTATTTT.

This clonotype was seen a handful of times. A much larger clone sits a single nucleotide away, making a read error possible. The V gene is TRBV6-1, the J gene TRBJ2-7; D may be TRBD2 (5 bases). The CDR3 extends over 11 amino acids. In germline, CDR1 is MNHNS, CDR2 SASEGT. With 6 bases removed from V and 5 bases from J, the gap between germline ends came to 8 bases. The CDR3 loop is CASRTSDEQYF. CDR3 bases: TGTGCCAGCAGAACTAGTGACGAGCAGTACTTC.

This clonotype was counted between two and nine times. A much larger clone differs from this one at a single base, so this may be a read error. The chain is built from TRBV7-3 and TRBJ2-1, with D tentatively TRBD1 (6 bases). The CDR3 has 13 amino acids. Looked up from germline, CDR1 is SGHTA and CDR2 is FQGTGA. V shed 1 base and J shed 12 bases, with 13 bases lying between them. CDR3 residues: CASSLSLGAGQFF. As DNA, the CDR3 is TGTGCCAGCAGCTTAAGTTTGGGGGCTGGGCAGTTCTTC.

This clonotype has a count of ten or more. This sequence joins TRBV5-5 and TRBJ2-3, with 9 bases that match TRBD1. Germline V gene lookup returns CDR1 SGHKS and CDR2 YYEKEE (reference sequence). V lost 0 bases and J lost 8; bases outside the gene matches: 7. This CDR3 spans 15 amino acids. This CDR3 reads CASSLVRDRAGTQYF. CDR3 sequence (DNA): TGTGCCAGCAGCTTGGTTCGGGACAGGGCGGGTACGCAGTATTTT. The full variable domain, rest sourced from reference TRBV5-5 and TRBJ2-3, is DAGVTQSPTHLIKTRGQQVTLRCSPISGHKSVSWYQQVLGQGPQFIFQYYEKEERGRGNFPDRFSARQFPNYSSELNVNALLLGDSALYLCASSLVRDRAGTQYFGPGTRLTVL.

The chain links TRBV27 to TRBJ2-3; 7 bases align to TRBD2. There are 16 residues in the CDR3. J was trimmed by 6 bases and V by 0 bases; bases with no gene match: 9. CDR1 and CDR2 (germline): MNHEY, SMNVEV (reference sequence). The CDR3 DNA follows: TGTGCCAGCAGTTTATCGGCCTCCGGACTAGAGGATACGCAGTATTTT. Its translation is CASSLSASGLEDTQYF.

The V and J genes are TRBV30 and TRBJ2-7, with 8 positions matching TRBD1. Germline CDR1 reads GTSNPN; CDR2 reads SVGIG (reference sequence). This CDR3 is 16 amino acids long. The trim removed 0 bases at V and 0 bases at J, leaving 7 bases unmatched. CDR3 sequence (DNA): TGTGCCTGGAGTGTACCGTCAGGGGGCGCCTCCTACGAGCAGTACTTC. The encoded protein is CAWSVPSGGASYEQYF.

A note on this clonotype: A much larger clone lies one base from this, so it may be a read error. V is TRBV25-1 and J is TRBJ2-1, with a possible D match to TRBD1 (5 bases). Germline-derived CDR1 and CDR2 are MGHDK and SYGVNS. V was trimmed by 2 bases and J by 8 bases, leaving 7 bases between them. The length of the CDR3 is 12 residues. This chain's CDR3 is CASSEQGYEQFF. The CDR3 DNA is TGTGCCAGCAGTGAACAGGGCTATGAGCAGTTCTTC.

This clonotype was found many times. CDR3 nucleotide sequence: TGTGCCAGCAGCTCAGCGGGGGGGATCAATGAGCAGTTCTTC. Its translation is CASSSAGGINEQFF. V gene TRBV7-2 combines with J gene TRBJ2-1, with TRBD2 matching 10 bases. Germline V gene sequence: CDR1 SGHTA, CDR2 FQGNSA. Trimming cost V 4 bases and J 6 bases; bases outside gene matches: 3. The length of the CDR3 is 14 residues.

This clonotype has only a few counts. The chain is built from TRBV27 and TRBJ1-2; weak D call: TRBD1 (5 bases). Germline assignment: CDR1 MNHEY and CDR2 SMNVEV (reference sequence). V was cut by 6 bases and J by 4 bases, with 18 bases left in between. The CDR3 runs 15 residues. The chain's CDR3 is CASSEQPGGFYGYTF. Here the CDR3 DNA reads TGTGCCAGCAGCGAGCAACCGGGGGGTTTCTATGGCTACACCTTC.

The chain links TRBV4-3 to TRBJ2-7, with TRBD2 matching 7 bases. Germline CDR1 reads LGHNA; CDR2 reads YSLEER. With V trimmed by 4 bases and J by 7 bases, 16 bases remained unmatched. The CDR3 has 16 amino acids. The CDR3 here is CASSPRPSGITREQYF. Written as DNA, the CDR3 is TGCGCCAGCAGCCCCAGACCCAGCGGGATTACTAGGGAGCAGTACTTC.

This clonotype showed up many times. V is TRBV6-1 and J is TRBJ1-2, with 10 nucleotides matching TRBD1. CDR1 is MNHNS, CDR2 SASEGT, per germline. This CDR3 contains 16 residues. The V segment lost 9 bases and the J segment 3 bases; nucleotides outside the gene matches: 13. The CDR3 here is CASKRQPGQGYYGYTF. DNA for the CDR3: TGTGCCAGTAAACGTCAACCGGGACAGGGGTACTATGGCTACACCTTC.

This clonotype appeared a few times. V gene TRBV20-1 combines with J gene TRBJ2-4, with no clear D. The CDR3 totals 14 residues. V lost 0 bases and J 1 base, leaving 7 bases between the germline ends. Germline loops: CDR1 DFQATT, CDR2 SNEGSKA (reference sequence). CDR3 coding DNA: TGCAGTGCTAGAGATCCCGGGGCCAAAAACATTCAGTACTTC. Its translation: CSARDPGAKNIQYF.